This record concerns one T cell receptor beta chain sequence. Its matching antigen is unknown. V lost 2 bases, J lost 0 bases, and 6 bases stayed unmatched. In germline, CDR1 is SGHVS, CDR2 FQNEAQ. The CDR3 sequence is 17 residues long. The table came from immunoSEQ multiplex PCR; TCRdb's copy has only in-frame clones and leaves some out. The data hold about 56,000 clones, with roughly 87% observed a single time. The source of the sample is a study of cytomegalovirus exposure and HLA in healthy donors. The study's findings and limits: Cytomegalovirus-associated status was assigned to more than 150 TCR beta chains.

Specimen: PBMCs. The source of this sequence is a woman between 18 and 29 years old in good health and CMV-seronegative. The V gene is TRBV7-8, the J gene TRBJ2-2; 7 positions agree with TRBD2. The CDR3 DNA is TGTGCCAGCAGCTTAACTCCGAGCGGGACGAACACCGGGGAGCTGTTTTTT. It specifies CASSLTPSGTNTGELFF.